This T cell receptor beta chain was retrieved from a study of response to subunit inactivated influenza vaccine. Study outcomes and limitations: Authors suggested that a seasonal influenza vaccination recruits few new T cells each time.

V was shortened by 1 base and J by 5 bases, with 14 bases between the two germline ends. This CDR3 region has 14 residues. CDR1 and CDR2 (germline): DFQATT, SNEGSKA (reference sequence). Comment on this clonotype: As yet, its antigen is unknown.

TCRdb passed the RT-PCR reads through MiXCR, listing each CDR3 protein once. The sample contains around 160,000 distinct CDR3 sequences, about a tenth of which appear only once. Sequenced material: non-naive T cells sorted from PBMCs, taken roughly 46 days after vaccination. The chain combines TRBV20-1 with TRBJ2-5, with a weak D call TRBD2 (5 bases). This receptor was identified in a man between 50 and 59 years old who received an inactivated influenza vaccine. The CDR3 DNA follows: TGCAGTGCTAGAGCTCTAGGAGCGGAGGAGACCCAGTACTTC. This translates into CSARALGAEETQYF.